The 23 T cell receptor beta chains listed next were all sequenced from one sample in a study of T-cell memory formation after mild COVID-19. TCRdb itself ran the 5' RACE reads through MiXCR, one entry per CDR3 protein. The sample carries around 320,000 distinct CDR3 sequences, around 27% recorded once. Sequencing used PBMCs or a T cell subset sorted from them (not recorded which). The receptor set was obtained from an adult woman who had mild COVID-19 (a few samples of this study predate the infection). Cell type and time point are not known.

The chain has TRBV12-3 or TRBV12-4 and TRBJ2-3; D may correspond to TRBD1 or TRBD2 (5 bases each). The CDR3 consists of 14 residues. V dropped 3 bases and J dropped 4 bases, with 11 bases sitting between them. The CDR3 DNA follows: TGTGCCAGCAGTTTTGCCGGGGCCCCAGATACGCAGTATTTT. Amino acids: CASSFAGAPDTQYF.

V is TRBV11-3 and J is TRBJ2-1; 8 bases map to TRBD2. Germline lookup yields CDR1 SGHNT and CDR2 YENEEA. V shed 3 bases and J 6 bases; nucleotides not matched to a gene: 1. The CDR3 totals 13 residues. The CDR3, as DNA: TGTGCCAGCAGCTTCGGACTAGCCAATGAGCAGTTCTTC. This sequence encodes CASSFGLANEQFF.

Comment on this clonotype: One junction end does not reproduce the germline sequence, and a read error may be involved. The chain is built from TRBV7-2 and TRBJ2-1; TRBD1 matches at 8 bases. CDR3 length equals 15 residues. The germline CDR1 and CDR2 sequences are SGHTA and FQGNSA. CDR3 coding DNA: TGTGCCAGCAGCCTCCAGACAGGGGTATCAAATGAGAAGTTCTTC. Translating it yields CASSLQTGVSNEKFF.

This clonotype turned up a few times. V usage is TRBV10-3 and J usage is TRBJ1-2, with D hard to call. This CDR3 region has 14 residues. Trimming removed 4 bases from V and 6 bases from J, with 15 bases in between. CDR1 is ENHRY and CDR2 is SYGVKD in the germline V gene. The CDR3 spells CAISGGSPRDGYTF. The CDR3 DNA sequence: TGTGCCATCAGTGGCGGCAGCCCCCGGGATGGCTACACCTTC.

This rearrangement joins TRBV6-1 to TRBJ2-7; tentative D call: TRBD1 (6 bases). With 7 bases removed from V and 2 bases from J, the gap between germline ends came to 24 bases. The CDR3 covers 17 residues. Germline loops: CDR1 MNHNS, CDR2 SASEGT. The CDR3 region is CASKYGTQTTNPYEQYF. The DNA of the CDR3 is TGTGCCAGCAAGTACGGGACACAAACAACGAATCCCTACGAGCAGTACTTC.

CDR3 amino acids: CASSPSGQGARGYTF. For the CDR3, the DNA is TGCGCCAGCAGCCCCTCAGGACAGGGTGCTCGTGGCTACACCTTC. The chain recombines TRBV5-1 with TRBJ1-2; 8 nucleotides agree with TRBD1. Germline V gene lookup returns CDR1 SGHRS and CDR2 YFSETQ. The CDR3 runs 15 residues. With V trimmed by 4 bases and J by 7 bases, 12 bases remained unmatched.

The J gene is TRBJ2-7, the V gene TRBV28; unclear D gene. V dropped 6 bases and J dropped 6 bases, with 9 bases sitting between them. The CDR3 loop spans 11 amino acids. Germline assignment: CDR1 MDHEN and CDR2 SYDVKM. The CDR3 coding sequence is TGTGCCAGCAGCCGGGTCGCCGAGCAGTACTTC. This sequence encodes CASSRVAEQYF. Together with reference TRBV28 and TRBJ2-7, the CDR3 gives the full variable domain: DVKVTQSSRYLVKRTGEKVFLECVQDMDHENMFWYRQDPGLGLRLIYFSYDVKMKEKGDIPEGYSVSREKKERFSLILESASTNQTSMYLCASSRVAEQYFGPGTRLTVT.

The genes are TRBV7-8 and TRBJ2-3; D remains ambiguous. The germline V gene encodes CDR1 SGHVS and CDR2 FQNEAQ. The CDR3 totals 14 residues. Trimming removed 1 base from V and 5 bases from J, with 10 bases in between. For the CDR3, the DNA is TGTGCCAGCAGCTTAGAGCCCATTGGAGATACGCAGTATTTT. It yields the protein CASSLEPIGDTQYF. Looking up the rest from reference TRBV7-8 and TRBJ2-3 gives the full variable domain: GAGVSQSPRYKVAKRGQDVALRCDPISGHVSLFWYQQALGQGPEFLTYFQNEAQLDKSGLPSDRFFAERPEGSVSTLKIQRTQQEDSAVYLCASSLEPIGDTQYFGPGTRLTVL.

In its sample, this clonotype was seen a few times. This rearrangement joins TRBV30 to TRBJ2-1, with D perhaps matching TRBD2 (6 bases). CDR3 length: 10 residues. Looked up from germline, CDR1 is GTSNPN and CDR2 is SVGIG (reference sequence). Here the CDR3 DNA reads TGTGCGGCGGGAAGTGATGAGCAGTTCTTC. It translates to CAAGSDEQFF.

This clonotype has more than one count but fewer than ten. The V call is TRBV5-1, the J call TRBJ2-1; D possibly corresponds to TRBD2 (6 bases). Germline V CDR1 and CDR2: SGHRS, YFSETQ. This CDR3 has 15 amino acids. V shed 4 bases and J shed 8 bases, with 19 bases lying between them. The chain's CDR3 is CASSPGVGEVDEQFF. CDR3 in DNA: TGCGCCAGCAGCCCGGGGGTGGGAGAGGTCGATGAGCAGTTCTTC.

The chain carries TRBV2 and TRBJ1-6; possible D gene TRBD1, 6 bases. Between the trimmed V and J ends, which lost 5 bases and 0 bases, there was a span of 11 bases. Per the germline V gene, CDR1 is SNHLY and CDR2 is FYNNEI. The CDR3 extends over 16 amino acids. CDR3 DNA sequence: TGTGCCAGCAGTTCGGGGGCCAACTCCTATAATTCACCCCTCCACTTT. It yields the protein CASSSGANSYNSPLHF.

The chain recombines TRBV6-5 with TRBJ2-7; D assignment may be TRBD1 or TRBD2 (5 bases each). Looked up from germline, CDR1 is MNHEY and CDR2 is SVGAGI. The CDR3 is made up of 13 amino acids. Trimming removed 8 bases from V and 6 bases from J, with 17 bases in between. CDR3 region: CASSGPNGGEQYF. CDR3 coding DNA: TGTGCCAGCTCGGGACCAAATGGGGGCGAGCAGTACTTC.

This clonotype was counted only a few times. The chain combines TRBV4-2 with TRBJ2-3; 12 bases are shared with TRBD2. Trimming at V came to 0 bases and at J to 6 bases, leaving 10 bases not matched to a gene. Germline V CDR1 and CDR2: LGHNA, YNFKEQ. The CDR3 totals 18 residues. The CDR3 bases are TGTGCCAGCAGCCAAGATGTGACTAGCGGGAGTCCGAAGGATACGCAGTATTTT. Translation: CASSQDVTSGSPKDTQYF.

The chain employs TRBV27 and TRBJ2-3, with 9 bases aligning to TRBD1. This CDR3 contains 16 residues. Germline values: CDR1 MNHEY, CDR2 SMNVEV (reference sequence). The V segment lost 0 bases and the J segment 2 bases; nucleotides outside the gene matches: 3. The CDR3 nucleotides are TGTGCCAGCAGTTTATCAGGGACAGGGTACACAGATACGCAGTATTTT. Encoded protein: CASSLSGTGYTDTQYF.

The chain couples TRBV7-2 to TRBJ2-1; unclear D gene. Germline V gene lookup returns CDR1 SGHTA and CDR2 FQGNSA. Trimming pared 1 base from V and 9 bases from J, leaving 10 bases between. This CDR3 has 13 amino acids. DNA of the CDR3: TGTGCCAGCAGCTTAGACCCCCTGGGTGAGCAGTTCTTC. This sequence encodes CASSLDPLGEQFF.

This clonotype showed up just a few times. This CDR3 reads CASSFPGTGRDYGYTF. CDR3 nucleotides: TGTGCCAGCAGCTTCCCCGGGACAGGGCGAGATTATGGCTACACCTTC. The chain couples TRBV7-9 to TRBJ1-2, with TRBD1 identical over 9 bases. The trim removed 3 bases at V and 5 bases at J, leaving 10 bases unmatched. Germline-derived CDR1 and CDR2 are SEHNR and FQNEAQ (reference sequence). This CDR3 is 16 amino acids long.

The chain employs TRBV29-1 and TRBJ1-1, with D possibly being TRBD1 (5 bases). There are 15 residues in the CDR3. The V end was cut by 0 bases, the J end by 4 bases, with 15 bases between. The germline gives CDR1 SQVTM, CDR2 ANQGSEA. CDR3 in DNA: TGCAGCGTTGAAGATCGAGAGGGGCGGCTCACTGAAGCTTTCTTT. This encodes CSVEDREGRLTEAFF. The whole variable domain, remainder taken from reference TRBV29-1 and TRBJ1-1, is SAVISQKPSRDICQRGTSLTIQCQVDSQVTMMFWYRQQPGQSLTLIATANQGSEATYESGFVIDKFPISRPNLTFSTLTVSNMSPEDSSIYLCSVEDREGRLTEAFFGQGTRLTVV.

CDR3 sequence: CATSGSGNNYGYTF. Here the CDR3 DNA reads TGTGCCACCAGTGGTTCAGGGAACAACTATGGCTACACCTTC. The chain joins TRBV24-1 to TRBJ1-2; the D gene is possibly TRBD1 (5 bases). The length of the CDR3 is 14 residues. V was pared by 5 bases and J by 2 bases, with 11 bases between. CDR1 and CDR2 from the germline V gene are KGHDR and SFDVKD.

This clonotype was observed a handful of times. At one end the junction does not follow the germline gene, possibly because of a read error. V gene TRBV5-5 combines with J gene TRBJ2-7; the D is unclear. The CDR3 consists of 15 residues. Germline CDR1 and CDR2: SGHKS and YYEKEE (reference sequence). CDR3 sequence: CASSLGRQATYEQYF. The DNA for the CDR3 is TGTGCCAGCAGTTTGGGCAGGCAAGCAACCTACGAGCAGTACTTC.

The gene calls are TRBV7-3 and TRBJ2-2; TRBD2 agrees at 7 bases. V trimming: 5 bases; J trimming: 7 bases; junction bases outside the gene matches: 7. This CDR3 has 14 amino acids. Germline CDR1 is SGHTA and CDR2 is FQGTGA. The CDR3 region is CASSPGLADGELFF. Here the CDR3 DNA reads TGTGCCAGCAGCCCTGGGCTAGCGGACGGGGAGCTGTTTTTT.

This clonotype has only a few counts. V is TRBV5-5 and J is TRBJ2-3; D not resolved. CDR3 length: 15 amino acids. Germline V gene data show CDR1 as SGHKS and CDR2 as YYEKEE (reference sequence). V gave up 4 bases and J gave up 2 bases, with 14 bases separating them. The CDR3 DNA is TGTGCCAGCAGCCTTGGTGGCCTCGACACAGATACGCAGTATTTT. Its protein is CASSLGGLDTDTQYF.

There are a few counts of this clonotype. The chain carries TRBV12-3 or TRBV12-4 and TRBJ2-6; D uncertain. Between the trimmed V and J ends, which lost 6 bases and 4 bases, there was a span of 7 bases. The CDR3 extends over 13 amino acids. The CDR3 DNA sequence: TGTGCCAGCAGATATCAGGGGGCCAACGTCCTGACTTTC. Protein product: CASRYQGANVLTF.

The chain has TRBV7-6 and TRBJ2-2, with D perhaps matching TRBD1 (6 bases). Trimming pared 0 bases from V and 11 bases from J, leaving 13 bases between. Germline V gene lookup returns CDR1 SGHVS and CDR2 FNYEAQ. The CDR3 runs to 14 residues. CDR3 nucleotides: TGTGCCAGCAGCTTAGCATTCGGACAGTATGAGCTGTTTTTT. It is translated as CASSLAFGQYELFF.